The 21 T cell receptor beta chains in this list originate from one sample, sequenced in a study of blood T cell repertoires in COVID-19. Generated by immunoSEQ multiplex PCR, the TCRdb table keeps only in-frame clones and is missing some. The table includes about 200,000 clones, roughly 90% detected once. The sample was peripheral blood. These receptors were collected from a man aged 50 or older with COVID-19, enrolled during active disease.

This clone occurred once. The V and J genes are TRBV27 and TRBJ2-1; tentatively, D is TRBD2 (6 bases). This CDR3 spans 14 amino acids. V was clipped by 6 bases and J by 6 bases, with 15 bases between them. Per germline, CDR1 MNHEY and CDR2 SMNVEV (reference sequence). The CDR3 loop reads CASRPGLSSNEQFF. CDR3 DNA sequence: TGTGCCAGCAGGCCGGGACTTAGCAGCAATGAGCAGTTCTTC.

This chain uses TRBV20-1 with TRBJ2-5; 11 bases are shared with TRBD2. The CDR3 has 16 amino acids. Per germline, CDR1 DFQATT and CDR2 SNEGSKA (reference sequence). V lost 3 bases and J lost 1; bases outside the gene matches: 7. CDR3 sequence (DNA): TGCAGTGCTAGTTCTAGCGGGGGGCCGATCCAAGAGACCCAGTACTTC. Translation: CSASSSGGPIQETQYF.

The chain couples TRBV18 to TRBJ2-7, with D tentatively TRBD2 (7 bases). CDR3 size: 14 residues. CDR1 and CDR2 from the germline V gene are KGHSH and LQKENI. V lost 3 bases and J lost 2, with 11 bases in between. As DNA, the CDR3 is TGTGCCAGCTCACCCAGGGGAGGGCCCTACGAGCAGTACTTC. It encodes CASSPRGGPYEQYF.

The rearrangement links TRBV12-3 or TRBV12-4 to TRBJ2-5, with TRBD2 as a possible D gene (5 bases). This CDR3 contains 13 residues. V was trimmed by 2 bases and J by 3 bases, leaving 7 bases between them. The CDR3 DNA reads TGTGCCAGCAGTTTAACTAGTGAAGAGACCCAGTACTTC. Translation: CASSLTSEETQYF.

V gene TRBV12-5 combines with J gene TRBJ1-1; D not certain. V lost 1 base and J 5 bases, leaving 8 bases between the germline ends. CDR3 length: 13 amino acids. CDR1 and CDR2 from the germline V gene are LGHNT and FRNRAP. Here the CDR3 reads CASGLEAGTEAFF. In DNA form, the CDR3 reads TGTGCTAGTGGTTTGGAAGCGGGGACTGAAGCTTTCTTT.

This clone came up once. This chain connects TRBV7-9 to TRBJ1-6; 8 nucleotides agree with TRBD1. V was clipped by 3 bases and J by 5 bases; unmatched bases: 12. The CDR3 spans 18 residues. CDR1 and CDR2 from the germline V gene are SEHNR and FQNEAQ (reference sequence). The CDR3 protein is CASSLGTGGRIDNSPLHF. The CDR3 bases are TGTGCCAGCAGCTTGGGTACAGGGGGAAGAATCGATAATTCACCCCTCCACTTT.

The chain carries TRBV7-2 and TRBJ1-4; the D gene is possibly TRBD1 (5 bases). CDR1 is SGHTA, CDR2 FQGNSA, per germline. CDR3 length: 15 amino acids. V lost 1 base, J lost 1 base, and 7 bases lay in between. As DNA, the CDR3 is TGTGCCAGCAGCTTAGGCAGGGTAACTAATGAAAAACTGTTTTTT. Residues: CASSLGRVTNEKLFF.

The J gene is TRBJ2-7, the V gene TRBV5-1; 7 bases map to TRBD2. Unmatched junction bases numbered 4, after V lost 0 bases and J lost 1 base. Germline V CDR1 and CDR2: SGHRS, YFSETQ. This CDR3 spans 15 amino acids. The CDR3 sequence: CASSLGGGDSYEQYF. The CDR3 region has the DNA TGCGCCAGCAGCTTGGGTGGGGGGGATTCCTACGAGCAGTACTTC.

The genes are TRBV19 and TRBJ2-6; TRBD1 matches at 8 bases. The CDR3 covers 18 residues. The ends lost 7 bases at V and 0 bases at J; junction bases unmatched: 11. CDR1 LNHDA and CDR2 SQIVND come from the germline V gene (reference sequence). The CDR3 protein is CASTAQGTGHSGANVLTF. CDR3 sequence (DNA): TGTGCCAGTACTGCTCAAGGGACAGGACACTCTGGGGCCAACGTCCTGACTTTC.

This rearrangement joins TRBV19 to TRBJ1-5; the D is unclear. Germline CDR1 is LNHDA and CDR2 is SQIVND (reference sequence). This CDR3 contains 15 residues. Trimming stripped 3 bases from V and 1 base from J, with 10 bases between. For the CDR3, the DNA is TGTGCCAGTAGTATGGGTTTGCGGAGCAATCAGCCCCAGCATTTT. Its protein product is CASSMGLRSNQPQHF.

On this clone: The junction shows a germline mismatch at one end, possibly a read error. Distinct nucleotide sequences in the sample also encode this CDR3. The chain carries TRBV7-2 and TRBJ1-5; no reliable D call. Germline assignment: CDR1 SGHTA and CDR2 FQGNSA. The CDR3 totals 14 residues. The CDR3 spells CASSLYAGSQPQHF. The CDR3 nucleotides are TGTGCCAGCAGCTTGTATGCCGGGTCTCAGCCCCAACATTTT.

The gene calls are TRBV6-1 and TRBJ2-3; 10 nucleotides align to TRBD2. Trimming took 2 bases from V and 1 from J; bases not matched to a gene: 3. This CDR3 has 16 residues. From germline, CDR1 is MNHNS and CDR2 SASEGT. The CDR3 sequence is CASSETSGVGTDTQYF. CDR3 nucleotide sequence: TGTGCCAGCAGTGAAACTAGCGGGGTAGGCACAGATACGCAGTATTTT.

This sequence joins TRBV5-1 and TRBJ2-3; 7 bases fit TRBD1. Germline trimming cut 6 bases from V and 3 bases from J; bases unmatched to any gene: 7. Germline loops: CDR1 SGHRS, CDR2 YFSETQ. This CDR3 region has 14 residues. The CDR3 bases are TGCGCCAGCACCCCATCGGACAGGACAGATACGCAGTATTTT. This codes for CASTPSDRTDTQYF.

The CDR3 bases are TGTGCCAGCAGCTTAATGGGTGGGACAGGGATTTACGAGCAGTACTTC. This sequence encodes CASSLMGGTGIYEQYF. This chain uses TRBV7-3 with TRBJ2-7; 9 bases line up with TRBD1. CDR3 length: 16 residues. Trimming removed 1 base from V and 4 bases from J; junction bases left unmatched: 8. CDR1 is SGHTA and CDR2 is FQGTGA in the germline V gene.

This clone has only one observation. The gene calls are TRBV6-5 and TRBJ2-3, with 8 nucleotides matching TRBD1. Germline V gives CDR1 MNHEY, CDR2 SVGAGI. CDR3 size: 13 residues. V lost 10 bases to trimming and J lost 3 bases; unmatched junction nucleotides: 6. CDR3 in amino acids: CATYRGETDTQYF. The CDR3 nucleotides read TGTGCCACGTACAGGGGGGAAACAGATACGCAGTATTTT.

The V and J genes are TRBV29-1 and TRBJ2-1; D may be TRBD1 (6 bases). V was clipped by 6 bases and J by 1 base, with 16 bases between them. The germline CDR1 and CDR2 sequences are SQVTM and ANQGSEA. The CDR3 runs 15 residues. The CDR3 spells CSVTSGVGSYNEQFF. For the CDR3, the DNA is TGCAGCGTGACATCAGGGGTAGGGTCCTACAATGAGCAGTTCTTC.

The V call is TRBV4-1, the J call TRBJ1-4; weak D call: TRBD1 (6 bases). CDR3 size: 19 residues. Trimming stripped 0 bases from V and 0 bases from J, with 17 bases between. Looked up from germline, CDR1 is MGHRA and CDR2 is YSYEKL. This CDR3 is CASSQDLGTQVATNEKLFF. The CDR3 coding sequence is TGCGCCAGCAGCCAAGATCTCGGGACACAAGTTGCAACTAATGAAAAACTGTTTTTT.

The chain has TRBV5-1 and TRBJ2-5; weak D call: TRBD1 (6 bases). The CDR3 length is 16 residues. Germline V lookup: CDR1 SGHRS, CDR2 YFSETQ. Trimming took off 2 bases at V and 7 bases at J, with 21 bases between the two ends. The CDR3 protein is CASSLFETGDSRTQYF. CDR3 in DNA: TGCGCCAGCAGCTTATTTGAGACAGGAGACTCGAGGACCCAGTACTTC.

The chain combines TRBV7-6 with TRBJ2-7; 8 nucleotides agree with TRBD2. The ends lost 5 bases at V and 2 bases at J; junction bases unmatched: 5. Germline lookup yields CDR1 SGHVS and CDR2 FNYEAQ. This CDR3 contains 14 residues. CDR3 sequence reads: CASSGGTRTYEQYF. The CDR3 bases are TGTGCCAGCAGCGGCGGGACTAGAACCTACGAGCAGTACTTC.

The genes are TRBV6-5 and TRBJ2-7; possible D gene TRBD1, 7 bases. The length of the CDR3 is 15 residues. Trimming left V 2 bases short and J 6 bases short, with 17 bases between. The V gene's germline CDR1 is MNHEY and CDR2 SVGAGI. CDR3 in amino acids: CASSYPTGQGGEQYF. The CDR3, as DNA: TGTGCCAGCAGTTACCCGACAGGGCAGGGAGGCGAGCAGTACTTC.

V and J are TRBV19 and TRBJ1-1; the match to TRBD1 covers 12 bases. With 4 bases clipped from V and 0 bases from J, the junction kept 6 bases outside the gene matches. Germline V CDR1 and CDR2: LNHDA, SQIVND (reference sequence). The CDR3 covers 17 residues. CDR3 protein: CASSTGTGGTLNTEAFF. The CDR3 region has the DNA TGTGCCAGTAGTACGGGGACAGGGGGCACCCTGAACACTGAAGCTTTCTTT.